The 17 T cell receptor beta chains presented below share a single source sample, sequenced in a study of Ad26.COV2.S vaccination and SARS-CoV-2 variants. Documented treatment: some 19 received Ad26.COV2.S at low or high dose, single or two shots; roughly 5 received placebo; per-sample allocation not given. Each sample was drawn 63 days after the first injection (of vaccine or placebo). Sequencing was performed with immunoSEQ multiplex PCR; in TCRdb, only in-frame clones are kept and a portion is missing. Of about 350,000 clones in the sample, roughly 89% were seen once. The sequences come from peripheral blood, collected in a trial of Ad26.COV2.S vaccine versus placebo. The receptors derive from a person aged 18-60 years who received the Ad26.COV2.S COVID-19 vaccine or a placebo.

The CDR3 coding sequence is TGTGCCAGCTCACCACCGGGACTTGGGGATCAGCCCCAGCATTTT. Protein product: CASSPPGLGDQPQHF. This rearrangement joins TRBV18 to TRBJ1-5, with D possibly TRBD1 on 5 matching bases. This CDR3 comprises 15 residues. From germline, CDR1 is KGHSH and CDR2 LQKENI. With 0 bases removed from V and 5 bases from J, the gap between germline ends came to 11 bases.

V and J are TRBV24-1 and TRBJ2-1; 9 bases match TRBD1. This CDR3 is built from 13 residues. Trimming cost V 5 bases and J 10 bases; bases outside gene matches: 5. Germline lookup yields CDR1 KGHDR and CDR2 SFDVKD. The CDR3 reads CATSVTGGEEQFF. In nucleotides, the CDR3 is TGTGCCACCAGTGTAACAGGGGGCGAAGAGCAGTTCTTC.

The sample holds a few counts of this clone. The chain employs TRBV13 and TRBJ2-5; D may be TRBD2 (5 bases). Trimming left V 5 bases short and J 4 bases short, with 14 bases between. The length of the CDR3 is 14 residues. CDR1 and CDR2 (germline): PRHDT, FYEKMQ (reference sequence). CDR3 loop: CASSIERAGETQYF. Written as DNA, the CDR3 is TGTGCCAGCAGCATCGAGAGGGCGGGAGAGACCCAGTACTTC. The whole variable domain, remainder taken from reference TRBV13 and TRBJ2-5, is AAGVIQSPRHLIKEKRETATLKCYPIPRHDTVYWYQQGPGQDPQFLISFYEKMQSDKGSIPDRFSAQQFSDYHSELNMSSLELGDSALYFCASSIERAGETQYFGPGTRLLVL.

The gene calls are TRBV7-9 and TRBJ1-2; no clear D. The CDR3 length is 13 residues. The ends were cut back, 3 bases at V and 5 bases at J, with 10 bases in the middle. Germline V lookup: CDR1 SEHNR, CDR2 FQNEAQ (reference sequence). CDR3 nucleotide sequence: TGTGCCAGCAGCTTGCCAGCAACATATGGCTACACCTTC. Translating gives CASSLPATYGYTF.

The CDR3 DNA reads as TGTGCCAGCAGCTTAGTAACTAGCGGGGCCTTCTACGAGCAGTACTTC. Protein: CASSLVTSGAFYEQYF. The genes are TRBV11-2 and TRBJ2-7; 10 positions match TRBD2. Looked up from germline, CDR1 is SGHAT and CDR2 is FQNNGV. V gave up 1 base and J gave up 3 bases; unmatched junction bases: 6. The CDR3 totals 16 residues. Complete variable domain (other parts from reference TRBV11-2 and TRBJ2-7): EAGVAQSPRYKIIEKRQSVAFWCNPISGHATLYWYQQILGQGPKLLIQFQNNGVVDDSQLPKDRFSAERLKGVDSTLKIQPAKLEDSAVYLCASSLVTSGAFYEQYFGPGTRLTVT.

This chain links TRBV23-1 with TRBJ2-1; 16 bases are shared with TRBD2. TRBV23-1 is sorted into the ORF group, with uncertain function. The CDR3 is made up of 18 amino acids. Unmatched junction bases numbered 6, after V lost 4 bases and J lost 3 bases. CDR3 in DNA: TGCGCCAGCAGTCCAGGGACTAGCGGGAGGGGGTTCTACAATGAGCAGTTCTTC. It is translated as CASSPGTSGRGFYNEQFF.

J is TRBJ1-5 and V is TRBV19, with D unclear. This CDR3 spans 12 amino acids. The V end lost 4 bases, the J end lost 11 bases, and 12 bases lay between the germline ends. CDR1 LNHDA and CDR2 SQIVND come from the germline V gene (reference sequence). In nucleotides, the CDR3 is TGTGCCAGTAGTACCGGACCGCAAGCCCAGCATTTT. Protein: CASSTGPQAQHF. The full variable domain, its missing parts supplied by reference TRBV19 and TRBJ1-5, is DGGITQSPKYLFRKEGQNVTLSCEQNLNHDAMYWYRQDPGQGLRLIYYSQIVNDFQKGDIAEGYSVSREKKESFPLTVTSAQKNPTAFYLCASSTGPQAQHFGDGTRLSIL.

This clone was counted only a few times. This chain links TRBV28 with TRBJ1-2; 9 nucleotides agree with TRBD1. V gave up 10 bases and J gave up 7 bases; unmatched junction bases: 10. The CDR3 spans 13 residues. Per germline, CDR1 MDHEN and CDR2 SYDVKM. CDR3 loop: CATITGGVGGYTF. The CDR3 region has the DNA TGTGCCACCATTACAGGGGGCGTGGGTGGCTACACCTTC.

The J gene is TRBJ2-7, the V gene TRBV6-1; 7 nucleotides align to TRBD2. CDR1 is MNHNS and CDR2 is SASEGT in the germline V gene. The CDR3 length is 16 residues. V shed 4 bases and J 2 bases; nucleotides not matched to a gene: 11. The CDR3 reads CASSGRRGGRAYEQYF. The CDR3 coding sequence is TGTGCCAGCAGTGGTAGGCGCGGGGGACGAGCCTACGAGCAGTACTTC.

V is TRBV9 and J is TRBJ2-5; D is perhaps TRBD1 (6 bases). Trimming stripped 0 bases from V and 9 bases from J, with 21 bases between. The V gene's germline CDR1 is SGDLS and CDR2 YYNGEE. The CDR3 extends over 16 amino acids. The CDR3 bases are TGTGCCAGCAGCGTAGAGTCGAGGGCAGGGGTTTCCCCCCAGTACTTC. As protein: CASSVESRAGVSPQYF.

This chain joins TRBV6-5 and TRBJ2-7; TRBD1 is a possible D gene (6 bases). The CDR3 length is 12 residues. Trimming left V 6 bases short and J 5 bases short, with 11 bases between. Germline V gives CDR1 MNHEY, CDR2 SVGAGI. In DNA form, the CDR3 reads TGTGCCAGCAGACAGGGTAGAAACGAGCAGTACTTC. Protein sequence: CASRQGRNEQYF.

This clone has just a few counts. The chain carries TRBV20-1 and TRBJ1-6; D ambiguous. The CDR3 sequence is 14 residues long. V was trimmed by 3 bases and J by 9 bases, leaving 15 bases between them. Germline values: CDR1 DFQATT, CDR2 SNEGSKA (reference sequence). The CDR3 DNA sequence: TGCAGTGCTAGTGGCGACGGCAATAGTTCACCCCTCCACTTT. Protein product: CSASGDGNSSPLHF.

The CDR3 region is CASSPSGLAGGNEQFF. The CDR3 region has the DNA TGTGCCAGCAGCCCAAGCGGACTAGCGGGAGGTAATGAGCAGTTCTTC. The chain employs TRBV5-8 and TRBJ2-1; 14 bases map to TRBD2. J was trimmed by 7 bases and V by 4 bases; bases with no gene match: 7. The CDR3 extends over 16 amino acids. In germline, CDR1 is SGHTS, CDR2 YDEGEE.

This chain links TRBV6-2 or TRBV6-3 with TRBJ2-7; 8 bases agree with TRBD2. This CDR3 is 16 amino acids long. The junction had 12 bases not matched to a gene; V was cut back by 5 bases and J by 3 bases. Germline CDR1 is MNHEY and CDR2 is SVGEGT. The CDR3 region is CASSDPGGAQIYEQYF. The CDR3 DNA is TGTGCCAGCAGTGACCCCGGGGGGGCTCAAATCTACGAGCAGTACTTC.

The chain uses TRBV5-4 and TRBJ2-2, with unresolved D. V lost 0 bases to trimming and J lost 7 bases, with 4 bases between them. The CDR3 is 12 amino acids. CDR1 is SGHNT and CDR2 is YYREEE in the germline V gene (reference sequence). The CDR3 reads CASSLEGGELFF. The CDR3 DNA reads as TGTGCCAGCAGCTTGGAGGGCGGGGAGCTGTTTTTT. Together with reference TRBV5-4 and TRBJ2-2, the CDR3 gives the full variable domain: ETGVTQSPTHLIKTRGQQVTLRCSSQSGHNTVSWYQQALGQGPQFIFQYYREEENGRGNFPPRFSGLQFPNYSSELNVNALELDDSALYLCASSLEGGELFFGEGSRLTVL.

This chain connects TRBV27 to TRBJ2-7; the D gene is possibly TRBD2 (6 bases). V was cut by 0 bases and J by 1 base, with 7 bases left in between. This CDR3 region has 14 residues. Germline V CDR1 and CDR2: MNHEY, SMNVEV (reference sequence). Written as DNA, the CDR3 is TGTGCCAGCAGTTTATCAGGGAGGTCCTACGAGCAGTACTTC. This gives the protein CASSLSGRSYEQYF.

This CDR3 reads CATSDSAGLQYF. CDR3 sequence (DNA): TGTGCCACCAGTGATTCAGCGGGGTTGCAGTATTTT. The chain is built from TRBV24-1 and TRBJ2-3; 7 bases align to TRBD2. Germline V gene data show CDR1 as KGHDR and CDR2 as SFDVKD. This CDR3 comprises 12 residues. The V gene end was trimmed by 2 bases and the J gene end by 11 bases; junction bases not matched to a gene: 3.